Included here is one T cell receptor beta chain sequence, with context. The data originate from a study of blood T cell repertoires in COVID-19. Produced via immunoSEQ multiplex PCR; TCRdb's table is partial and in-frame only. The repertoire holds about 320,000 clones, with 75% to 90% as singletons. Within 2 weeks before study entry, exposed participants met a COVID-19 case. The sample was PBMCs or T cells enriched from blood (not recorded which). The receptor was isolated from a woman aged 25 to 39 who had been exposed to COVID-19.

CDR3 sequence reads: CASMSPSSLAYNEQFF. CDR3 sequence (DNA): TGTGCCAGCATGTCCCCCAGTAGTCTAGCCTACAATGAGCAGTTCTTC. The chain employs TRBV2 and TRBJ2-1; D uncertain. Germline CDR1 reads SNHLY; CDR2 reads FYNNEI. The CDR3 is 16 residues long. The V end lost 7 bases, the J end lost 2 bases, and 18 bases lay between the germline ends. Complete variable domain (other parts from reference TRBV2 and TRBJ2-1): EPEVTQTPSHQVTQMGQEVILRCVPISNHLYFYWYRQILGQKVEFLVSFYNNEISEKSEIFDDQFSVERPDGSNFTLKIRSTKLEDSAMYFCASMSPSSLAYNEQFFGPGTRLTVL.